Each of the 26 T cell receptor beta chains below was sequenced from the same sample in a study of blood T cell repertoires in COVID-19. Assay used: immunoSEQ multiplex PCR; TCRdb lists only in-frame clones, some missing. The sample lists fewer than 700,000 clones, approximately 88% occurring once. The sample consisted of peripheral blood. These receptors all come from a woman aged 50 to 65 with COVID-19, enrolled during active disease.

J is TRBJ2-2 and V is TRBV5-1; TRBD1 aligns across 9 bases. The CDR3 runs to 16 residues. Losses at the gene ends were 4 bases for V and 4 bases for J; bases not matched to a gene: 8. From germline, CDR1 is SGHRS and CDR2 YFSETQ. In nucleotides, the CDR3 is TGCGCCAGCAGCACACAGGGGGCCCATGGCACCGGGGAGCTGTTTTTT. Translated: CASSTQGAHGTGELFF.

This rearrangement joins TRBV5-1 to TRBJ1-1; TRBD1 is a possible D gene (6 bases). The V end was cut by 2 bases, the J end by 0 bases, with 17 bases between. This CDR3 region has 17 residues. Germline CDR1 and CDR2: SGHRS and YFSETQ. The CDR3 DNA is TGCGCCAGCAGCTTCCTCGGGGCCAGGGACATGAACACTGAAGCTTTCTTT. Its translation is CASSFLGARDMNTEAFF. Full variable domain (remainder filled in from reference TRBV5-1 and TRBJ1-1): KAGVTQTPRYLIKTRGQQVTLSCSPISGHRSVSWYQQTPGQGLQFLFEYFSETQRNKGNFPGRFSGRQFSNSRSEMNVSTLELGDSALYLCASSFLGARDMNTEAFFGQGTRLTVV.

V is TRBV6-5 and J is TRBJ2-1; 12 positions agree with TRBD2. The V segment lost 6 bases and the J segment 7 bases; nucleotides outside the gene matches: 7. The CDR3 extends over 15 amino acids. The V gene's germline CDR1 is MNHEY and CDR2 SVGAGI. CDR3 amino acids: CASRLAGGSFNEQFF. The CDR3 region has the DNA TGTGCCAGCAGGCTAGCGGGGGGGAGCTTTAATGAGCAGTTCTTC.

The chain recombines TRBV4-2 with TRBJ2-1, with D maybe TRBD2 (6 bases). Germline V gene lookup returns CDR1 LGHNA and CDR2 YNFKEQ. This CDR3 region has 14 residues. Trimming left V 3 bases short and J 4 bases short, with 10 bases between. CDR3 sequence: CASSQEGHYNEQFF. The CDR3 DNA is TGTGCCAGCAGCCAGGAGGGCCATTACAATGAGCAGTTCTTC.

The J gene is TRBJ2-4, the V gene TRBV28; tentatively, D is TRBD2 (6 bases). Germline V gene lookup returns CDR1 MDHEN and CDR2 SYDVKM. With 8 bases removed from V and 5 bases from J, the gap between germline ends came to 16 bases. The CDR3 consists of 14 residues. The DNA for the CDR3 is TGTGCCAGCTCCTACCCGTCGGGGGAAAACATTCAGTACTTC. The encoded protein is CASSYPSGENIQYF.

The V call is TRBV9, the J call TRBJ2-3; 7 positions agree with TRBD2. The CDR3 runs 16 residues. V shed 1 base and J 0 bases; nucleotides not matched to a gene: 5. The germline V gene has CDR1 SGDLS and CDR2 YYNGEE. CDR3 residues: CASSVFPSGSTDTQYF. CDR3 bases: TGTGCCAGCAGCGTATTTCCTAGCGGCAGCACAGATACGCAGTATTTT.

Only a few counts were recorded for this clone. The gene calls are TRBV30 and TRBJ1-2; 7 bases are shared with TRBD1. The ends lost 3 bases at V and 4 bases at J; junction bases unmatched: 8. The CDR3 is 14 residues long. The V gene's germline CDR1 is GTSNPN and CDR2 SVGIG (reference sequence). This CDR3 is CAWSPGQKFYGYTF. CDR3 DNA sequence: TGTGCCTGGAGCCCGGGACAGAAGTTCTATGGCTACACCTTC.

This clone is a singleton in its sample. This sequence joins TRBV27 and TRBJ1-2, with TRBD1 matching over 8 bases. The CDR3 covers 12 residues. V shed 6 bases and J 7 bases; nucleotides not matched to a gene: 4. CDR1 is MNHEY, CDR2 SMNVEV, per germline (reference sequence). The DNA for the CDR3 is TGTGCCAGCAGACTTACAGGGGGTGGCTACACCTTC. It codes for CASRLTGGGYTF.

The chain's CDR3 is CASSAHSYSSTDTQYF. The CDR3 nucleotides read TGCGCCAGCAGCGCTCACAGCTATTCCAGCACAGATACGCAGTATTTT. V is TRBV5-1 and J is TRBJ2-3; D ambiguous. Deletions cut 4 bases from V and 0 bases from J, with 15 bases between. The CDR3 has 16 residues. Germline CDR1 and CDR2: SGHRS and YFSETQ.

This chain links TRBV3-1 (or the pseudogene TRBV3-2) with TRBJ1-2, with TRBD1 matching over 7 bases. This CDR3 region has 16 residues. CDR1 is LGHDT and CDR2 is YNNKEL in the germline V gene (reference sequence). Trimming removed 2 bases from V and 2 bases from J; junction bases left unmatched: 8. CDR3 residues: CASSQQYATGNYGYTF. In DNA form, the CDR3 reads TGTGCCAGCAGCCAACAATACGCGACAGGGAACTATGGCTACACCTTC.

The chain couples TRBV5-1 to TRBJ1-1, with D uncertain. The CDR3 is 14 residues long. V was clipped by 1 base and J by 4 bases, with 11 bases between them. CDR1 SGHRS and CDR2 YFSETQ come from the germline V gene. This CDR3 reads CASSLTGAVTEAFF. The CDR3 DNA is TGCGCCAGCAGCTTGACGGGTGCGGTCACTGAAGCTTTCTTT.

The V and J genes are TRBV5-6 and TRBJ1-4; D might be TRBD1 (5 bases). The CDR3 has 15 residues. V was cut by 0 bases and J by 8 bases, with 14 bases left in between. The germline V gene encodes CDR1 SGHDT and CDR2 YYEEEE. The CDR3 DNA reads as TGTGCCAGCAGCTTGGGGGGAAGGGGCAAAGAAAAACTGTTTTTT. Translation: CASSLGGRGKEKLFF. The full variable domain, completed using reference TRBV5-6 and TRBJ1-4, is DAGVTQSPTHLIKTRGQQVTLRCSPKSGHDTVSWYQQALGQGPQFIFQYYEEEERQRGNFPDRFSGHQFPNYSSELNVNALLLGDSALYLCASSLGGRGKEKLFFGSGTQLSVL.

The gene calls are TRBV4-2 and TRBJ2-7; tentatively, D is TRBD1 (6 bases). V lost 0 bases and J 6 bases, leaving 33 bases between the germline ends. The germline V gene encodes CDR1 LGHNA and CDR2 YNFKEQ. CDR3 size: 21 residues. CDR3 loop: CASSQDPSIAINREFTGEQYF. Written as DNA, the CDR3 is TGTGCCAGCAGCCAAGACCCGAGTATTGCCATAAACAGGGAATTCACCGGCGAGCAGTACTTC.

The V gene is TRBV18, the J gene TRBJ1-5, with 8 bases lining up with TRBD1. CDR1 is KGHSH, CDR2 LQKENI, per germline. The J segment lost 5 bases and the V segment lost 6 bases, leaving 6 bases of the junction unmatched. The CDR3 has 14 residues. The CDR3 DNA sequence: TGTGCCAGCTCCATGACAGGGGAGGATCAGCCCCAGCATTTT. This encodes CASSMTGEDQPQHF.

The V gene is TRBV18, the J gene TRBJ1-1, with a possible D match to TRBD1 (5 bases). CDR1 is KGHSH, CDR2 LQKENI, per germline. The V end lost 5 bases, the J end lost 11 bases, and 18 bases lay between the germline ends. This CDR3 has 13 residues. The CDR3, as DNA: TGTGCCAGCTCAGTACAGGTTCGGGAGAAGGCTTTCTTT. Amino acids: CASSVQVREKAFF.

This clone was recorded a few times. This sequence joins TRBV5-6 and TRBJ1-1; 7 nucleotides line up with TRBD1. V was pared by 4 bases and J by 0 bases, with 6 bases of the junction left unmatched. The CDR3 loop spans 15 amino acids. Germline V gene sequence: CDR1 SGHDT, CDR2 YYEEEE. Here the CDR3 reads CASSLQGVMNTEAFF. Here the CDR3 DNA reads TGTGCCAGCAGCCTCCAGGGGGTGATGAACACTGAAGCTTTCTTT.

The V call is TRBV27, the J call TRBJ1-1; the D gene is possibly TRBD1 (5 bases). This CDR3 is 13 amino acids long. The germline gives CDR1 MNHEY, CDR2 SMNVEV (reference sequence). V shed 1 base and J shed 8 bases, with 11 bases lying between them. This CDR3 is CASSLFREVEAFF. CDR3 bases: TGTGCCAGCAGTTTATTCAGGGAGGTAGAAGCTTTCTTT.

This clone was detected once. The V gene is TRBV5-1, the J gene TRBJ2-2, with a possible D match to TRBD2 (6 bases). Trimming removed 3 bases from V and 0 bases from J, with 21 bases in between. Germline loops: CDR1 SGHRS, CDR2 YFSETQ. CDR3 size: 19 residues. CDR3 sequence reads: CASSSFRSGVLANTGELFF. In DNA, the CDR3 is TGCGCCAGCAGCTCCTTCCGCTCGGGGGTCCTCGCGAACACCGGGGAGCTGTTTTTT. Variable domain in full (rest from reference TRBV5-1 and TRBJ2-2): KAGVTQTPRYLIKTRGQQVTLSCSPISGHRSVSWYQQTPGQGLQFLFEYFSETQRNKGNFPGRFSGRQFSNSRSEMNVSTLELGDSALYLCASSSFRSGVLANTGELFFGEGSRLTVL.

J is TRBJ2-3 and V is TRBV9, with 12 bases aligning to TRBD2. Germline V gene lookup returns CDR1 SGDLS and CDR2 YYNGEE. The CDR3 consists of 18 residues. J lost 1 base, V lost 3 bases, and 9 bases had no gene match. The chain's CDR3 is CASSARLTSGGRTDTQYF. In DNA, the CDR3 is TGTGCCAGCAGCGCGCGTCTGACTAGCGGGGGCCGCACAGATACGCAGTATTTT. Using reference TRBV9 and TRBJ2-3 for the parts outside the CDR3, the full variable domain is DSGVTQTPKHLITATGQRVTLRCSPRSGDLSVYWYQQSLDQGLQFLIQYYNGEERAKGNILERFSAQQFPDLHSELNLSSLELGDSALYFCASSARLTSGGRTDTQYFGPGTRLTVL.

The chain has TRBV28 and TRBJ1-2; 9 nucleotides line up with TRBD1. Germline CDR1 reads MDHEN; CDR2 reads SYDVKM. After removal of 5 bases from V and 4 bases from J, the junction contained 11 bases not matched to a gene. The CDR3 covers 16 residues. CDR3 DNA sequence: TGTGCCAGCAGTCTTTACAACAGGGGGCTAAGCTATGGCTACACCTTC. This sequence encodes CASSLYNRGLSYGYTF.

The rearrangement joins TRBV3-1 (or the pseudogene TRBV3-2) to TRBJ2-3; D might be TRBD1 (6 bases). The V and J ends lost 4 bases and 3 bases respectively, with 14 bases between them. The CDR3 has 15 amino acids. The germline CDR1 and CDR2 sequences are LGHDT and YNNKEL (reference sequence). CDR3 sequence: CASSRFTGTTDTQYF. For the CDR3, the DNA is TGTGCCAGCAGCCGGTTTACAGGGACGACAGATACGCAGTATTTT.

The chain uses TRBV6-1 and TRBJ2-3, with D possibly TRBD2 on 6 matching bases. From germline, CDR1 is MNHNS and CDR2 SASEGT. V lost 3 bases and J 2 bases, leaving 18 bases between the germline ends. The CDR3 loop spans 17 amino acids. The CDR3 nucleotides read TGTGCCAGCAGTGATAAGGGACTCCGCAGCCCCACAGATACGCAGTATTTT. It yields the protein CASSDKGLRSPTDTQYF.

The rearrangement uses TRBV6-5 and TRBJ2-7; D gene uncertain. The CDR3 runs to 12 residues. Between the trimmed V and J ends, which lost 5 bases and 4 bases, there was a span of 9 bases. Germline values: CDR1 MNHEY, CDR2 SVGAGI. This CDR3 is CASSSPLYEQYF. The CDR3 nucleotides are TGTGCCAGCAGTAGCCCCTTATACGAGCAGTACTTC.

The V gene is TRBV7-3, the J gene TRBJ2-2, with 9 bases aligning to TRBD1. The V gene end was trimmed by 5 bases and the J gene end by 6 bases; junction bases not matched to a gene: 7. Per the germline V gene, CDR1 is SGHTA and CDR2 is FQGTGA. This CDR3 has 15 amino acids. The chain's CDR3 is CASSPTGGNAGELFF. The DNA for the CDR3 is TGTGCCAGCAGCCCGACAGGGGGTAACGCCGGGGAGCTGTTTTTT.

The V call is TRBV20-1, the J call TRBJ1-4; 8 nucleotides line up with TRBD1. Germline V gives CDR1 DFQATT, CDR2 SNEGSKA (reference sequence). With V trimmed by 3 bases and J by 4 bases, 4 bases remained unmatched. This CDR3 is built from 14 residues. This CDR3 reads CSASSGQVNEKLFF. CDR3 DNA: TGCAGTGCTAGTTCGGGACAGGTTAATGAAAAACTGTTTTTT.

The J gene is TRBJ1-1, the V gene TRBV6-5; D remains ambiguous. The CDR3 contains 13 residues. The V end lost 7 bases, the J end lost 0 bases, and 9 bases lay between the germline ends. CDR1 is MNHEY and CDR2 is SVGAGI in the germline V gene. The CDR3, as DNA: TGTGCCAGCACGCGGGCCATGAACACTGAAGCTTTCTTT. This sequence encodes CASTRAMNTEAFF.